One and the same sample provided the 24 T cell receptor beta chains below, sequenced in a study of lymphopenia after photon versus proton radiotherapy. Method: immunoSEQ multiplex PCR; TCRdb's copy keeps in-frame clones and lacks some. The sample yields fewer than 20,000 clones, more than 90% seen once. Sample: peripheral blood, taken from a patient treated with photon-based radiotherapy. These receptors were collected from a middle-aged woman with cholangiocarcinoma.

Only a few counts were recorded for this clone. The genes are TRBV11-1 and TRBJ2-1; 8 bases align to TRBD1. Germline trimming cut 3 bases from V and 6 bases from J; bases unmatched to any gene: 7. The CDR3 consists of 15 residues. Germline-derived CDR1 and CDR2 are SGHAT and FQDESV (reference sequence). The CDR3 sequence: CASSFRTGSLNEQFF. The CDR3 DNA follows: TGTGCCAGCAGCTTCCGGACAGGGTCACTCAATGAGCAGTTCTTC.

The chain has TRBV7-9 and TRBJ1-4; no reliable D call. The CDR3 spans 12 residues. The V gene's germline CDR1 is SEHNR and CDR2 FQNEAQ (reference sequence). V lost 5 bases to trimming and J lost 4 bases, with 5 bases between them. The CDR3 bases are TGTGCCAGCAGCCCACTTAATGAAAAACTGTTTTTT. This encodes CASSPLNEKLFF.

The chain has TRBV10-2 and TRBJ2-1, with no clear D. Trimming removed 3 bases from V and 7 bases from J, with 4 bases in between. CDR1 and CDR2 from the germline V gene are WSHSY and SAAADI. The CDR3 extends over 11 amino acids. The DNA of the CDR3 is TGCGCCAGCAGTGATGGAAATGAGCAGTTCTTC. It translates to CASSDGNEQFF.

CDR3 sequence reads: CASSQEAGNRIYF. CDR3 in DNA: TGCGCCAGCAGCCAAGAAGCGGGGAATAGGATATATTTT. The chain carries TRBV4-3 and TRBJ1-3, with no clear D. Looked up from germline, CDR1 is LGHNA and CDR2 is YSLEER. There are 13 residues in the CDR3. V was trimmed by 0 bases and J by 13 bases, leaving 13 bases between them.

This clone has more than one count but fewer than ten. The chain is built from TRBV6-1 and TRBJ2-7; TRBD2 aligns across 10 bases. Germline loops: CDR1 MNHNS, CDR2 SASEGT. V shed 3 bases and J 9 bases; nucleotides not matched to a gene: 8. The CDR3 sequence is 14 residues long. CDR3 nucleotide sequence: TGTGCCAGCAGTGACGGACTAGCGGCAAGGGCGCAGTACTTC. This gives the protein CASSDGLAARAQYF.

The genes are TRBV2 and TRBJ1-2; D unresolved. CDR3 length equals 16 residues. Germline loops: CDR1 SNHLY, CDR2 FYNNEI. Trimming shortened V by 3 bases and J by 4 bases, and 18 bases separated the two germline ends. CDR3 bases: TGTGCCAGCAGTGAGGGGTACAGATTAGTAGTCTATGGCTACACCTTC. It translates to CASSEGYRLVVYGYTF.

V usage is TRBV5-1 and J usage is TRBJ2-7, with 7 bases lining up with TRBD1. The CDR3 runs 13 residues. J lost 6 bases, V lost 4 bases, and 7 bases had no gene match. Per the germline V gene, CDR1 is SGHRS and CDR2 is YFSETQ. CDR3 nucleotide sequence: TGCGCCAGCAGCCTTCGGACAGGAGTCGAGCAGTACTTC. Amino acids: CASSLRTGVEQYF.

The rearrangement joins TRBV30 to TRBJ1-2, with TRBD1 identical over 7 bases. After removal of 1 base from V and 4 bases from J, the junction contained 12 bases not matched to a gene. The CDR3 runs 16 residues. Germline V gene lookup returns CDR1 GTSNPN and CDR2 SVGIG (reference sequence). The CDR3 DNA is TGTGCCTGGAGTGGGACAGGTAATCGGTTCGGCTATGGCTACACCTTC. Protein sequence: CAWSGTGNRFGYGYTF.

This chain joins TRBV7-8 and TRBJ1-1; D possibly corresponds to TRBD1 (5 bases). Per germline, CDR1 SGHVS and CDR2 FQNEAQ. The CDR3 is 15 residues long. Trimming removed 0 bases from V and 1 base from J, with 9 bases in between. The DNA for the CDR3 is TGTGCCAGCAGCTTAGCGGCGGGGCCGAACACTGAAGCTTTCTTT. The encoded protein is CASSLAAGPNTEAFF.

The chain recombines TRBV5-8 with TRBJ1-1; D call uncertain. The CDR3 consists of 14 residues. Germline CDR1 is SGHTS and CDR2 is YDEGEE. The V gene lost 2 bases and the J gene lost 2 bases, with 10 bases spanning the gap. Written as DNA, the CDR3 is TGTGCCAGCAGCTTACTGGTCCCCAACACTGAAGCTTTCTTT. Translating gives CASSLLVPNTEAFF.

The CDR3 DNA reads TGTGCCAGCATGAGAACAGGGGGGCGTCAGCCCCAGCATTTT. Protein product: CASMRTGGRQPQHF. The V gene is TRBV28, the J gene TRBJ1-5, with TRBD1 matching over 8 bases. Germline CDR1 is MDHEN and CDR2 is SYDVKM. V trimming: 7 bases; J trimming: 6 bases; junction bases outside the gene matches: 8. The length of the CDR3 is 14 residues.

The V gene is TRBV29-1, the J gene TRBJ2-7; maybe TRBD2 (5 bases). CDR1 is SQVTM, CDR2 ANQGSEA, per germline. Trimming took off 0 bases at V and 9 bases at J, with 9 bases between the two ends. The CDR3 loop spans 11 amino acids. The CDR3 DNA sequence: TGCAGCGTTGAAGATGGGAGCGTGCAGTACTTC. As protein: CSVEDGSVQYF.

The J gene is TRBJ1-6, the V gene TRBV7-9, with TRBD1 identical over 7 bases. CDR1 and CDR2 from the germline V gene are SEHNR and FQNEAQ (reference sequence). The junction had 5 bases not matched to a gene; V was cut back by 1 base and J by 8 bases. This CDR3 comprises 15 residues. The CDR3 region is CASSLEGGRDSPLHF. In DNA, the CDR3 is TGTGCCAGCAGCTTAGAAGGGGGCAGGGATTCACCCCTCCACTTT.

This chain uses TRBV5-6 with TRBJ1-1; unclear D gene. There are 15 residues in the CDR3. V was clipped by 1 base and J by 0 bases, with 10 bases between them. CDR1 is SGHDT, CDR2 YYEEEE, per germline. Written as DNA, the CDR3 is TGTGCCAGCAGCTTGAGGCCAAGCCTGAACACTGAAGCTTTCTTT. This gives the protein CASSLRPSLNTEAFF.

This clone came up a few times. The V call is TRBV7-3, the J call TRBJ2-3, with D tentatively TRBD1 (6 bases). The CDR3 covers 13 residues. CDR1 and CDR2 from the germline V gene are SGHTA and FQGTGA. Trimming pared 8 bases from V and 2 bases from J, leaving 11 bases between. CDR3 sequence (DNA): TGTGCCAGCCGGGACACCATCACAGATACGCAGTATTTT. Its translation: CASRDTITDTQYF.

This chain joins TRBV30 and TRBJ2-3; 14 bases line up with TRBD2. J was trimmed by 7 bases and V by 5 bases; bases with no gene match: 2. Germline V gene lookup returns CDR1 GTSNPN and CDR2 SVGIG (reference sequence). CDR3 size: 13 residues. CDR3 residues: CAWGTSGSYTQYF. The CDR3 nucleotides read TGTGCCTGGGGGACTAGCGGGAGTTATACGCAGTATTTT.

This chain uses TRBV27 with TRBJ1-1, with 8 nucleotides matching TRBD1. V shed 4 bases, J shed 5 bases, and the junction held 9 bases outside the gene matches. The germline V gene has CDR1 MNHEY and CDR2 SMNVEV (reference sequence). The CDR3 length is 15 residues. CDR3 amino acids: CASSSARTGLTEAFF. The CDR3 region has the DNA TGTGCCAGCAGTTCCGCTCGGACAGGGCTGACTGAAGCTTTCTTT.

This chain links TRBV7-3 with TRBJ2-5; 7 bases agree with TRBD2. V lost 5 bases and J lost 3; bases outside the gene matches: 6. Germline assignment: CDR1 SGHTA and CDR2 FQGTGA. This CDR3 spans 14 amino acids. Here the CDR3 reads CASSREAGEETQYF. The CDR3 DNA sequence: TGTGCCAGCAGCCGGGAGGCAGGAGAAGAGACCCAGTACTTC.

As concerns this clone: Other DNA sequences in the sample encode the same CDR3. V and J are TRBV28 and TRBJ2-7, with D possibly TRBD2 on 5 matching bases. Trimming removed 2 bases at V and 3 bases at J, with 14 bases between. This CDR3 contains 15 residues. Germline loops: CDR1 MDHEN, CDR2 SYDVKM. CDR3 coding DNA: TGTGCCAGCAGTTTACCTACAGTAGGAGGCTACGAGCAGTACTTC. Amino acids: CASSLPTVGGYEQYF.

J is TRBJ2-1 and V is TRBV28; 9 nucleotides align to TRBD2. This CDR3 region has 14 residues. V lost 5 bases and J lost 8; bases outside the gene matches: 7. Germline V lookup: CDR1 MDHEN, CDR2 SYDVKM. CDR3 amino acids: CASSIVAGVDEQFF. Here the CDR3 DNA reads TGTGCCAGCAGTATCGTAGCGGGAGTTGATGAGCAGTTCTTC.

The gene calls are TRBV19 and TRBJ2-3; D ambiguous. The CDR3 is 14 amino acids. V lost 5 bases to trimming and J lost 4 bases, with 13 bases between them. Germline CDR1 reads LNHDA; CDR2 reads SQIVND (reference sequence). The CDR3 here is CASSSTSLPDTQYF. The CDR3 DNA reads TGTGCCAGTAGTTCCACCTCACTTCCAGATACGCAGTATTTT.

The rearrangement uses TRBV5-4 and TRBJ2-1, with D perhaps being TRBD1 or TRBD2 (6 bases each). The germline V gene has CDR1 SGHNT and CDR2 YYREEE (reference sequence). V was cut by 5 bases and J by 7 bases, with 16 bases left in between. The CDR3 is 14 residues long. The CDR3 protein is CASSSRQGGNEQFF. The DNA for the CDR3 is TGTGCCAGCAGTTCCCGGCAAGGGGGGAATGAGCAGTTCTTC. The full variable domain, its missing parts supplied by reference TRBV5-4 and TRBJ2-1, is ETGVTQSPTHLIKTRGQQVTLRCSSQSGHNTVSWYQQALGQGPQFIFQYYREEENGRGNFPPRFSGLQFPNYSSELNVNALELDDSALYLCASSSRQGGNEQFFGPGTRLTVL.

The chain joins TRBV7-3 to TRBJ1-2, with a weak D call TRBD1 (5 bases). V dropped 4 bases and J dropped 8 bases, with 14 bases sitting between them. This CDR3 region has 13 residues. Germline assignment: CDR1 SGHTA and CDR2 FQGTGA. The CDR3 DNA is TGTGCCAGCAGCTACGACAGTTCTGGCGGCTACACCTTC. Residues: CASSYDSSGGYTF.

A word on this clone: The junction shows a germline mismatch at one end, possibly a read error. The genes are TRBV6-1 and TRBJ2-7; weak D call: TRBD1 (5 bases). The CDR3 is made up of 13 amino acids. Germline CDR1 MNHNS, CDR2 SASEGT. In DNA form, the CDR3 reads TGTGCCAGCAGTGATGGGTTAGGGGTTGATTTAGGATTC. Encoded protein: CASSDGLGVDLGF.